What follows describes a single T cell receptor beta chain. Its cognate antigen has yet to be identified. There are no base qualities to consult, and no much larger clone falls within one base. Peripheral blood CD8+ and CD4+ T cells from healthy donors, Susac syndrome patients and multiple sclerosis patients were profiled by high-throughput TCR beta sequencing. Healthy donors were age- and sex-matched controls. Bulk CD8+ and CD4+ T cells were purified by magnetic negative isolation, while CD8+ TEMRA cells were enriched using FACS. Blood was drawn into EDTA tubes, processed within 24 hours, and PBMCs were isolated by density gradient centrifugation. PBMCs destined for TCR sequencing were cryopreserved in liquid nitrogen and later thawed in a 37 °C water bath. A purity of at least 90% was achieved for sorted or isolated CD4+, CD8+ and CD8+ TEMRA cells. RNA was extracted using the RNeasy kit, and roughly 0.5 to 1 microgram was reverse transcribed with random hexamers. The immunoSEQ multiplex PCR assay, covering 54 Vbeta and 13 Jbeta segments, was used to amplify TCR beta CDR3 regions. PCR amplification bias was corrected by using a synthetic template baseline for primer optimization and computational correction. The original pipeline was this. Reads were annotated to V, D and J genes according to IMGT and were analyzed with immunoSEQ Analyzer, with only productive sequences retained. Clonality was calculated as one minus the Shannon entropy normalized by log2 of the number of productive unique sequences. For each patient and control, public and private clones were evaluated among the 100 most prevalent clones. A clone was defined as Susac-specific if it was absent from the healthy and MS cohorts, from over a thousand published viral clones and from other ImmuneACCESS disease sequences. The public sequencing data were trimmed at Q25 with fastp and processed into clonotypes with MiXCR by TCRdb, which kept only in-frame beta chains. CDR3 protein duplicates are merged, each entry listing the most common genes and DNA. These V and J calls are TCRdb output, not the study's own analysis. This sample comprises 100,000 or so distinct CDR3 sequences, around 90% of them detected only once. The ten largest clones take up about 0.15% of the sample.

The sample comes from a study of CD8 T cells in Susac syndrome (dated by TCRdb to the late 2010s). Background for the entire study: Whether CD8+ T cell activation and differentiation in Susac syndrome was antigen driven was tested using repertoire sequencing.

For this chain, trimming is 4 bases at the V end and 5 bases at the J end, and the number of junction bases without a gene match is 5. CDR1 and CDR2 (MGHDK, SYGVNS) derive from the germline V gene. The CDR3 runs 15 residues from the cysteine to the phenylalanine. This entry keeps only the CDR3 DNA: 45 bases, framed from base 1. The paper as a whole reports these results and caveats: The TCR sequencing and HLA analysis was acknowledged to have included a relatively small number of individuals.

Recombination connected TRBV25-1 to TRBJ1-2; 12 junctional bases match TRBD1. This TCR was recovered from a human donor in good health. Sequencing used CD4+ T cells from PBMCs. The DNA sequence is given as TGTGCCAGCAGTGCCCGGGACAGGGGGCCATATGGCTACACCTTC. Translation gives CASSARDRGPYGYTF.